These 13 T cell receptor beta chains share one sample of origin, sequenced in a study of tumor-infiltrating lymphocytes in oesophageal squamous cell carcinoma. TCRdb fed the PCR reads into MiXCR, producing one record per CDR3 protein. The data contain about 13,000 distinct CDR3 sequences, under 60% of them singletons. Sample: blood. The receptor set was obtained from a female donor with esophageal squamous cell carcinoma.

V is TRBV2 and J is TRBJ1-5, with a possible D match to TRBD1 (5 bases). Trimming cost V 4 bases and J 3 bases, with 13 bases left between them. This CDR3 spans 15 amino acids. From germline, CDR1 is SNHLY and CDR2 FYNNEI. This CDR3 reads CASSGTGGNNQPQHF. The CDR3 region has the DNA TGTGCCAGCAGTGGGACCGGGGGAAACAATCAGCCCCAGCATTTT.

The sample holds many counts of this clonotype. One junction end disagrees with the germline gene, perhaps due to a read error. The chain employs TRBV11-3 and TRBJ2-6, with 7 bases fitting TRBD2. Germline lookup yields CDR1 SGHNT and CDR2 YENEEA. The CDR3 runs 9 residues. The CDR3 region is CASSLGLPF. The CDR3 nucleotides are TGTGCCAGCAGCCTGGGACTACCTTTC.

The chain links TRBV6-8 to TRBJ2-6; TRBD1 might be the D (5 bases). The CDR3 contains 16 residues. Germline CDR1 is MNHGY and CDR2 is SAAAGT. V shed 0 bases and J shed 4 bases, with 10 bases lying between them. DNA for the CDR3: TGTGCCAGCAGTTACTCATCAGGGCTAGGGGCCAACGTCCTGACTTTC. As protein: CASSYSSGLGANVLTF.

The DNA of the CDR3 is TGTGCCAGCAGCTTAAGACTAGCGGGATCCTACGAGCAGTACTTC. It codes for CASSLRLAGSYEQYF. The rearrangement joins TRBV7-8 to TRBJ2-7; 11 bases fit TRBD2. The CDR3 is made up of 15 amino acids. The germline CDR1 and CDR2 sequences are SGHVS and FQNEAQ. V lost 2 bases to trimming and J lost 1 base; unmatched junction nucleotides: 1.

This clonotype has only a few counts. The chain recombines TRBV7-2 with TRBJ2-1, with D hard to call. Between the trimmed V and J ends, which lost 3 bases and 0 bases, there was a span of 9 bases. Germline values: CDR1 SGHTA, CDR2 FQGNSA. The CDR3 contains 15 residues. The CDR3 region is CASSLVKGSYNEQFF. CDR3 DNA sequence: TGTGCCAGCAGCTTGGTAAAGGGCTCCTACAATGAGCAGTTCTTC.

This rearrangement joins TRBV18 to TRBJ2-3, with TRBD1 matching over 9 bases. From germline, CDR1 is KGHSH and CDR2 LQKENI. The trim removed 4 bases at V and 1 base at J, leaving 6 bases unmatched. The CDR3 contains 16 residues. Here the CDR3 reads CASSQDRGGGTDTQYF. CDR3 DNA: TGTGCCAGCTCACAGGACAGGGGAGGGGGCACAGATACGCAGTATTTT.

This clonotype was picked up many times. V usage is TRBV12-3 or TRBV12-4 and J usage is TRBJ1-3; 7 positions agree with TRBD1. This CDR3 is built from 14 residues. Losses at the gene ends were 6 bases for V and 9 bases for J; bases not matched to a gene: 11. The CDR3 reads CASRTGTAVATIYF. The DNA of the CDR3 is TGTGCCAGCAGGACCGGGACAGCGGTGGCCACCATATATTTT.

The chain couples TRBV7-9 to TRBJ2-4, with D possibly matching TRBD1 (5 bases). The last part of the DNA fits TRBJ2-7 better; the J call may be wrong. Germline values: CDR1 SEHNR, CDR2 FQNEAQ (reference sequence). This CDR3 is built from 15 residues. The CDR3 bases are TGTGCCAGCAGCTTAGTCTCTGGGGCTAGCTACGAGCAGTACTTC. Amino acid sequence: CASSLVSGASYEQYF.

As regards this clonotype: The conserved phenylalanine or tryptophan normally closing the CDR3 is absent here, so this likely arose from a read error. The DNA is left out, because the CDR3 cannot be placed on it with certainty; the CDR3 is given as TCRdb lists it. The V call is TRBV5-3, the J call TRBJ2-3; TRBD1 reflects the table's D call only, with no check against the DNA. TRBV5-3 is an open reading frame whose function is uncertain. The CDR3 extends over 19 residues, inclusive of both ends. The CDR3 here is CASSLLFDRGLTMATPSVR.

The chain uses TRBV11-2 and TRBJ2-1; D gene uncertain. The germline gives CDR1 SGHAT, CDR2 FQNNGV. The CDR3 extends over 14 amino acids. Between the trimmed V and J ends, which lost 3 bases and 10 bases, there was a span of 16 bases. CDR3 DNA: TGTGCCAGCAGCTTTCTCATGAGCTCCTACGAGCAGTTCTTC. This encodes CASSFLMSSYEQFF.

This clonotype was seen ten or more times. CDR3 residues: CASSEGGYRNTEAFF. The CDR3 nucleotides are TGTGCCAGCAGTGAAGGGGGTTACAGGAACACTGAAGCTTTCTTT. The chain recombines TRBV2 with TRBJ1-1, with no clear D. Trimming pared 1 base from V and 1 base from J, leaving 10 bases between. Looked up from germline, CDR1 is SNHLY and CDR2 is FYNNEI. The CDR3 is 15 amino acids.

This clonotype was seen ten or more times. The CDR3 DNA is TGTGCCAGCTCACTCAAGACAGGGGAGGGTGAAGCTTTCTTT. Translating gives CASSLKTGEGEAFF. The rearrangement uses TRBV18 and TRBJ1-1; TRBD1 matches 8 bases. Germline loops: CDR1 KGHSH, CDR2 LQKENI. CDR3 size: 14 residues. Trimming cost V 4 bases and J 7 bases; bases outside gene matches: 8.

This clonotype was observed once. The chain employs TRBV7-4 and TRBJ2-5; 12 bases line up with TRBD2. Matching the DNA end better, TRBJ2-7 makes the J call doubtful. The CDR3 contains 14 residues. The germline V gene encodes CDR1 SGHVT and CDR2 SQSDAQ. The CDR3 DNA reads as TGTGCCAGCAGCTCCCGACTAGCGGGAGACGAGCAGTACTTC. Translated: CASSSRLAGDEQYF.